This is a list of T cell receptor beta chains from one sample in a study of T-cell memory formation after mild COVID-19. TCRdb redid the calling of the 5' RACE reads with MiXCR, one entry per CDR3 protein. The data hold 450,000 to 650,000 distinct CDR3 sequences, with under 20% observed a single time. Sequenced: PBMCs or a T cell subset sorted from them (not recorded which). These receptors all stem from an adult woman who had mild COVID-19 (a few samples of this study predate the infection). Cell type and time point are not known. The CDR3 runs from the conserved cysteine through the conserved F or W. The D gene is left open where the match is weak. Size values are once, few and many counts, or a class for expanded clones, and some rows have none.

TRBD2,TRBV6-2/TRBV6-3,NA,TRBJ2-7,CASMQAGVGEQYF,TGTGCCAGCATGCAAGCGGGAGTCGGCGAGCAGTACTTC
NA,TRBV20-1,few,TRBJ1-5,CSAREVPGDQPQHF,TGCAGTGCTAGAGAGGTCCCGGGGGATCAGCCCCAGCATTTT
NA,TRBV27,NA,TRBJ2-3,CASSLRRGIDTQYF,TGTGCCAGCAGTTTAAGACGCGGGATTGATACGCAGTATTTT
NA,TRBV27,few,TRBJ2-3,CASSRDSDTQYF,TGTGCCAGCTCCCGGGACTCCGATACGCAGTATTTT
NA,TRBV6-4,many,TRBJ1-6,CASSDGSTGSNSPLHF,TGTGCCAGCAGTGACGGGTCCACGGGAAGTAATTCACCCCTCCACTTT
NA,TRBV19,few,TRBJ2-7,CASSIVGKAEQYF,TGTGCCAGTAGTATAGTCGGGAAGGCCGAGCAGTACTTC
TRBD1,TRBV7-2,few,TRBJ2-1,CASSLHAGQGTGEQFF,TGTGCCAGCAGCTTACATGCGGGACAGGGGACGGGTGAGCAGTTCTTC
NA,TRBV14,few,TRBJ2-3,CASSQVGTGDLTDTQYF,TGTGCCAGCAGCCAAGTCGGGACTGGGGACCTCACAGATACGCAGTATTTT
NA,TRBV7-9,few,TRBJ2-1,CASSDPWGGNNEQFF,TGTGCCAGCAGCGACCCTTGGGGGGGCAACAATGAGCAGTTCTTC
TRBD2,TRBV12-5,NA,TRBJ2-5,CASGLVSASGVQETQYF,TGTGCTAGTGGTTTGGTATCGGCTAGCGGGGTTCAAGAGACCCAGTACTTC
NA,TRBV7-2,few,TRBJ2-1,CASSLDRGGGYHNEQFF,TGTGCCAGCAGCCTCGACCGAGGGGGGGGTTATCACAATGAGCAGTTCTTC